This T cell receptor (beta chain) was documented in a study of shared clonotypes between healthy human individuals. Study as a whole: Per donor, CD8 memory used one plate, CD8 naive used two, CD4 memory used three and CD4 naive used three. Findings and limits, study-wide: Four donors had about 5.1% of their naive CD4 clonotypes in common.

Points on this clone: Its antigen is undetermined.

CD45RO-negative, CCR7-selected cells formed the naive CD8 fraction, which excluded terminally differentiated effector memory CD45RA+ cells. Roughly 33,000 T cell genomes, or approximately 0.2 ug DNA, went into the sorted-subset replicate PCRs. Produced via immunoSEQ multiplex PCR; TCRdb's table is partial and in-frame only. The table records about 1,800,000 clones, approximately 94% of them present only once. This CDR3 has 18 amino acids. In germline, CDR1 is SGHKS, CDR2 YYEKEE (reference sequence). Trimming cost V 5 bases and J 0 bases; bases outside gene matches: 15. The chain carries TRBV5-5 and TRBJ2-7, with 9 bases matching TRBD1. The sequencing input was naive CD8+ T cells sorted from blood. This sequence was found in a man between 18 and 29 years old in good health. The CDR3 region has the DNA TGTGCCAGCAGGTCGGGACAGGGAAGAATGATAAGCTCCTACGAGCAGTACTTC. It specifies CASRSGQGRMISSYEQYF.